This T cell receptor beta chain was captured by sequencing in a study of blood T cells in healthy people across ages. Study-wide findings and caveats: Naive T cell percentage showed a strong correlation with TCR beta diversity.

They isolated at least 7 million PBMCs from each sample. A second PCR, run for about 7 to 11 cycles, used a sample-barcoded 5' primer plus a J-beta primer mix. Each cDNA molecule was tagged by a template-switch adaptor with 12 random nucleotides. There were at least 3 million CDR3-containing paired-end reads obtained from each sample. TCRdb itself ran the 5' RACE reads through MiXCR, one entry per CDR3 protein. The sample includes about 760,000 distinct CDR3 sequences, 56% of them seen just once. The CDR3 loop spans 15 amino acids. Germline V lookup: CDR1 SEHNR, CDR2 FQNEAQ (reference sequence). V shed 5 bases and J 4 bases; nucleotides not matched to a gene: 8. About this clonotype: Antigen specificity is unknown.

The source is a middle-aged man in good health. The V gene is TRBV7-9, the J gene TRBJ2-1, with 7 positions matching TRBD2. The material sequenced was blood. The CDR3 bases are TGTGCCAGCAGCCGCCTAGCGGAATCTTACAATGAGCAGTTCTTC. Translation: CASSRLAESYNEQFF.